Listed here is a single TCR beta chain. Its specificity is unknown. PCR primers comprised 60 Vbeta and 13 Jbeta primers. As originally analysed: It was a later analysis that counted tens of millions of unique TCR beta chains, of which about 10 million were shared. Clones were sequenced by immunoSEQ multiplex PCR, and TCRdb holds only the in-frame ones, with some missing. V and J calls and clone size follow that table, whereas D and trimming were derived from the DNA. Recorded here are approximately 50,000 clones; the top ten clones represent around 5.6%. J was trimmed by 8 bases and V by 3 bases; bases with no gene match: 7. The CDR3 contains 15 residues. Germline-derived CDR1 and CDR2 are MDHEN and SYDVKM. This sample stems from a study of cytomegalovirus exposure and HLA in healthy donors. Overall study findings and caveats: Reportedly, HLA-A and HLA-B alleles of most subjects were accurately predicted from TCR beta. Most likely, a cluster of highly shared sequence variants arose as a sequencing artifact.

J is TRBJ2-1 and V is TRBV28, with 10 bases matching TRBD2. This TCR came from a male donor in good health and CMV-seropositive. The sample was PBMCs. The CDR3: CASSFQRGGSDEQFF. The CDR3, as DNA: TGTGCCAGCAGTTTCCAGCGGGGGGGGAGTGATGAGCAGTTCTTC. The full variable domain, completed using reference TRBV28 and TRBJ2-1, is DVKVTQSSRYLVKRTGEKVFLECVQDMDHENMFWYRQDPGLGLRLIYFSYDVKMKEKGDIPEGYSVSREKKERFSLILESASTNQTSMYLCASSFQRGGSDEQFFGPGTRLTVL.